One sample yielded the 17 T cell receptor beta chains listed below, sequenced in a study of cytomegalovirus exposure and HLA in healthy donors. Primers: 60 Vbeta forward and 13 Jbeta reverse. This table comes from immunoSEQ multiplex PCR, and its TCRdb copy is limited to in-frame clones, with some not included. Listed are around 190,000 clones; roughly 0.98% falls within the top ten. Sequenced input: PBMCs. These TCRs come from a woman in her thirties in good health and CMV-seropositive.

This sequence joins TRBV7-9 and TRBJ2-5; possible D gene TRBD2, 5 bases. Germline V lookup: CDR1 SEHNR, CDR2 FQNEAQ (reference sequence). Trimming stripped 0 bases from V and 5 bases from J, with 10 bases between. This CDR3 spans 14 amino acids. The CDR3 reads CASSLARTEETQYF. The CDR3 bases are TGTGCCAGCAGCTTAGCGAGGACTGAGGAGACCCAGTACTTC.

The V and J genes are TRBV9 and TRBJ2-1; perhaps TRBD1 as D (6 bases). CDR3 size: 13 residues. Trimming shortened V by 3 bases and J by 9 bases, and 13 bases separated the two germline ends. Germline values: CDR1 SGDLS, CDR2 YYNGEE. CDR3 coding DNA: TGTGCCAGCAGCGCTATCAGGGGTTCTGAGCAGTTCTTC. Protein: CASSAIRGSEQFF.

The chain is built from TRBV7-8 and TRBJ1-2; D is unclear. Germline-derived CDR1 and CDR2 are SGHVS and FQNEAQ. There are 13 residues in the CDR3. V lost 8 bases, J lost 4 bases, and 14 bases lay in between. The CDR3 loop reads CASLERGSYGYTF. The DNA of the CDR3 is TGTGCCAGCCTAGAAAGAGGCTCCTATGGCTACACCTTC.

The chain couples TRBV29-1 to TRBJ2-2; D is unresolved. Germline assignment: CDR1 SQVTM and CDR2 ANQGSEA. This CDR3 is 13 amino acids long. With 4 bases removed from V and 3 bases from J, the gap between germline ends came to 9 bases. CDR3 DNA: TGCAGCGTTGGCGGAACCTACACCGGGGAGCTGTTTTTT. Its translation: CSVGGTYTGELFF.

The chain is built from TRBV27 and TRBJ2-7; 9 bases map to TRBD1. Trimming at V came to 2 bases and at J to 0 bases, leaving 5 bases not matched to a gene. The germline V gene has CDR1 MNHEY and CDR2 SMNVEV (reference sequence). The CDR3 totals 16 residues. The CDR3 here is CASSLSGTGISYEQYF. For the CDR3, the DNA is TGTGCCAGCAGTTTAAGTGGGACAGGGATCTCCTACGAGCAGTACTTC.

The chain has TRBV11-2 and TRBJ1-1; a possible D gene is TRBD1 (5 bases). This CDR3 is built from 14 residues. Germline CDR1 reads SGHAT; CDR2 reads FQNNGV. Deletions cut 3 bases from V and 4 bases from J, with 12 bases between. CDR3 DNA: TGTGCCAGCAGCTTCCGCGACAGTGGCACTGAAGCTTTCTTT. It specifies CASSFRDSGTEAFF.

The genes are TRBV29-1 and TRBJ2-2, with 7 bases that match TRBD1. The CDR3 is 12 amino acids. Germline V CDR1 and CDR2: SQVTM, ANQGSEA. V was clipped by 4 bases and J by 6 bases; unmatched bases: 2. The CDR3 loop is CSVGRGPGELFF. The CDR3 bases are TGCAGCGTTGGAAGGGGGCCCGGGGAGCTGTTTTTT.

The chain employs TRBV10-2 and TRBJ1-1; tentatively, D is TRBD1 (5 bases). Germline V gene data show CDR1 as WSHSY and CDR2 as SAAADI. CDR3 length: 16 amino acids. The V gene lost 8 bases and the J gene lost 1 base, with 20 bases spanning the gap. CDR3 sequence: CASLNQQGAGNTEAFF. The DNA of the CDR3 is TGCGCCAGCCTGAATCAGCAGGGTGCTGGGAACACTGAAGCTTTCTTT.

The chain carries TRBV28 and TRBJ2-5; D is uncertain. The V gene's germline CDR1 is MDHEN and CDR2 SYDVKM. Trimming took off 3 bases at V and 3 bases at J, with 11 bases between the two ends. The CDR3 runs to 14 residues. In DNA form, the CDR3 reads TGTGCCAGCAGTTTTTTTCGTCGGGAAGAGACCCAGTACTTC. It specifies CASSFFRREETQYF.

The V gene is TRBV27, the J gene TRBJ2-1, with 9 bases matching TRBD2. The CDR3 length is 17 residues. Germline lookup yields CDR1 MNHEY and CDR2 SMNVEV (reference sequence). V was clipped by 6 bases and J by 7 bases; unmatched bases: 16. In DNA, the CDR3 is TGTGCCAGCAGCCTAGTTGTGGATAGCGGGAGTAGGAATGAGCAGTTCTTC. Residues: CASSLVVDSGSRNEQFF.

The chain uses TRBV27 and TRBJ2-7, with TRBD1 identical over 9 bases. The J segment lost 4 bases and the V segment lost 6 bases, leaving 7 bases of the junction unmatched. This CDR3 comprises 14 residues. From germline, CDR1 is MNHEY and CDR2 SMNVEV (reference sequence). In DNA form, the CDR3 reads TGTGCCAGCAGATCAACAGGGGGCGGGTACGAGCAGTACTTC. This codes for CASRSTGGGYEQYF.

The chain combines TRBV2 with TRBJ2-5; TRBD2 might be the D (7 bases). Trimming left V 6 bases short and J 9 bases short, with 14 bases between. Germline V gene sequence: CDR1 SNHLY, CDR2 FYNNEI. CDR3 length equals 12 residues. The CDR3 spells CASRRGGAAQYF. DNA of the CDR3: TGTGCCAGCAGAAGGGGGGGTGCGGCCCAGTACTTC.

This chain uses TRBV6-5 with TRBJ1-4; D remains ambiguous. From germline, CDR1 is MNHEY and CDR2 SVGAGI. V lost 2 bases, J lost 3 bases, and 7 bases lay in between. This CDR3 comprises 14 residues. CDR3 nucleotide sequence: TGTGCCAGCAGTTACAGATCGGCTAATGAAAAACTGTTTTTT. Protein sequence: CASSYRSANEKLFF.

The CDR3 is CASSLGFTSDGYTF. The DNA of the CDR3 is TGTGCCAGCAGCTTGGGATTTACCTCGGATGGCTACACCTTC. The chain couples TRBV5-6 to TRBJ1-2, with D hard to call. CDR3 size: 14 residues. Germline V gene lookup returns CDR1 SGHDT and CDR2 YYEEEE. V lost 0 bases, J lost 6 bases, and 12 bases lay in between.

This rearrangement joins TRBV15 to TRBJ2-2; D is unclear. The germline V gene encodes CDR1 LNHNV and CDR2 YYDKDF (reference sequence). The V end lost 1 base, the J end lost 5 bases, and 2 bases lay between the germline ends. This CDR3 region has 12 residues. This CDR3 is CATSRATGELFF. The CDR3, as DNA: TGTGCCACCAGCAGAGCTACCGGGGAGCTGTTTTTT.

The chain joins TRBV5-1 to TRBJ1-2; D gene ambiguous. CDR1 and CDR2 from the germline V gene are SGHRS and YFSETQ. This CDR3 has 17 amino acids. Trimming cost V 4 bases and J 4 bases, with 23 bases left between them. For the CDR3, the DNA is TGCGCCAGCAGCCCGGCTCCCGCGGTCTACCAAGCCTATGGCTACACCTTC. It encodes CASSPAPAVYQAYGYTF.

The V and J genes are TRBV2 and TRBJ1-4; D is ambiguous. Between the trimmed V and J ends, which lost 10 bases and 0 bases, there was a span of 21 bases. Per germline, CDR1 SNHLY and CDR2 FYNNEI. The CDR3 runs 17 residues. The CDR3 loop reads CATKPRAGLATNEKLFF. CDR3 in DNA: TGTGCCACCAAACCCCGTGCCGGGTTAGCAACTAATGAAAAACTGTTTTTT.